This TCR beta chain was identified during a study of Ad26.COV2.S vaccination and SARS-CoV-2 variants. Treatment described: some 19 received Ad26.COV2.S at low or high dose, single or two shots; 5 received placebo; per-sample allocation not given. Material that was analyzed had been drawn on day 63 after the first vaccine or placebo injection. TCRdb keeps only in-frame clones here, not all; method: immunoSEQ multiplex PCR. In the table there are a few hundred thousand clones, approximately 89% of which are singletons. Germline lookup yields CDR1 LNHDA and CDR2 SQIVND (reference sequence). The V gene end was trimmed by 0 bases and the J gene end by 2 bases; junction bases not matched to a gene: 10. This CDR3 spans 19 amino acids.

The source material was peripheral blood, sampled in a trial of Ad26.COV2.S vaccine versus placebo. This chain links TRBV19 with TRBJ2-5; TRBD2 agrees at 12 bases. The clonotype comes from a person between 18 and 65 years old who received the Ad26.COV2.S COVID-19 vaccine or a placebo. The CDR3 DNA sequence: TGTGCCAGTAGTATAGATCGGCTAGCGGGAGGGAGTAGGCAAGAGACCCAGTACTTC. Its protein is CASSIDRLAGGSRQETQYF.